This T cell receptor (beta chain) was observed in a study of T-cell memory formation after mild COVID-19. General study results and limits: Pre-infection memory harbored some responding clones, suggesting cross-reactive memory joined. Whether day 37 second-wave clones are SARS-CoV-2-specific was not confirmed. Those CD4+ clones that contracted were mainly in CM and EM (CD8+ ones in EMRA). Clones that contracted from day 15 to 85 had balanced CD4/CD8; later expanders were CD4+ biased.

This CDR3 contains 13 residues. Germline V lookup: CDR1 SGHRS, CDR2 YFSETQ. V was pared by 3 bases and J by 0 bases, with 7 bases between. TCRdb passed the 5' RACE reads through MiXCR, listing each CDR3 protein once. The sample records about 450,000 distinct CDR3 sequences, more than 20% being singletons. A word on this clonotype: Its antigen is unknown.

J is TRBJ2-7 and V is TRBV5-1; no clear D gene. This receptor was obtained from an adult woman who had mild COVID-19 (a few samples of this study predate the infection). Cell type and time point are not known. Input material: PBMCs or a T cell subset sorted from them (not recorded which). The CDR3 nucleotides read TGCGCCAGCAGCTCCTACAGCTCCTACGAGCAGTACTTC. Translating gives CASSSYSSYEQYF.